The 5 T cell receptor beta chains given below trace back to one sample, sequenced in a study of CD8 T cells in Susac syndrome. Reverse transcription of roughly 0.45 to 1 ug RNA used random hexamers. TCRdb re-derived calls from the immunoSEQ multiplex PCR reads in MiXCR, one entry per CDR3 protein. The data hold approximately 170,000 distinct CDR3 sequences, with approximately 90% observed a single time. The sequencing input was CD4+ T cells from PBMCs. Source of these receptors: a human donor in good health.

V usage is TRBV2 and J usage is TRBJ2-5, with TRBD1 identical over 7 bases. The V gene end was trimmed by 8 bases and the J gene end by 4 bases; junction bases not matched to a gene: 4. This CDR3 has 12 residues. The germline V gene has CDR1 SNHLY and CDR2 FYNNEI. The chain's CDR3 is CASGRQGETQYF. The CDR3 DNA sequence: TGTGCCAGCGGACGACAGGGAGAGACCCAGTACTTC.

V gene TRBV20-1 combines with J gene TRBJ2-5, with 9 bases fitting TRBD1. The CDR3 sequence is 16 residues long. J lost 0 bases, V lost 4 bases, and 9 bases had no gene match. Germline V gene data show CDR1 as DFQATT and CDR2 as SNEGSKA (reference sequence). For the CDR3, the DNA is TGCAGTGCTACCCCCTACGACAGGGGGTACCAAGAGACCCAGTACTTC. This translates into CSATPYDRGYQETQYF.

This sequence joins TRBV19 and TRBJ2-5; D is perhaps TRBD2 (5 bases). This CDR3 has 14 amino acids. The germline V and J ends were trimmed by 4 bases and 1 base, with 10 bases remaining between them. Germline V gene lookup returns CDR1 LNHDA and CDR2 SQIVND (reference sequence). The CDR3: CASSTSGSQETQYF. Here the CDR3 DNA reads TGTGCCAGTAGTACCTCGGGGAGCCAAGAGACCCAGTACTTC.

The rearrangement links TRBV10-2 to TRBJ2-7, with TRBD2 matching 8 bases. The CDR3 totals 14 residues. The V gene end was trimmed by 3 bases and the J gene end by 2 bases; junction bases not matched to a gene: 3. Germline V gene data show CDR1 as WSHSY and CDR2 as SAAADI. CDR3 residues: CASSDTSGPYEQYF. DNA of the CDR3: TGCGCCAGCAGTGACACTAGCGGTCCCTACGAGCAGTACTTC.

The CDR3 nucleotides read TGCAGCGTTGAGGACAGGGGGCTTGGTGGCTACACCTTC. The encoded protein is CSVEDRGLGGYTF. J is TRBJ1-2 and V is TRBV29-1; TRBD1 matches at 11 bases. V shed 3 bases, J shed 7 bases, and the junction held 4 bases outside the gene matches. The V gene's germline CDR1 is SQVTM and CDR2 ANQGSEA. This CDR3 spans 13 amino acids.